There are many counts of the clone carrying this T cell receptor (beta chain). Its antigen is not known. These data originate in a study of human T cells and chemical hapten exposure. Points from the study as a whole: No change in TCRs above 1 in 1000 frequency was produced by DPC sensitization.

Trimming stripped 4 bases from V and 2 bases from J, with 7 bases between. Germline CDR1 and CDR2: SEHNR and FQNEAQ (reference sequence). The CDR3 spans 13 residues. Each CDR3 protein gets one entry after TCRdb re-called the RACE reads with MiXCR. In the table there are under 400,000 distinct CDR3 sequences, 5.1% of which are singletons. Specified time point: pre-sensitization, week 0. The treatment denotes: therapeutic diphenylcyclopropenone sensitization with weekly scalp DPC. This chain connects TRBV7-9 to TRBJ2-3; D gene uncertain. This clonotype was sampled from a woman aged 45 to 65 with alopecia areata. Some clones in this sample may be carry-over from other donors' samples. Material: whole blood, obtained in connection with sensitization to the hapten diphenylcyclopropenone (DPC). The CDR3, as DNA: TGTGCCAGCAGCTCCACCTACACAGATACGCAGTATTTT. Protein product: CASSSTYTDTQYF.